The 30 T cell receptor beta chains presented below share a single source sample, sequenced in a study of T cells in Graves' hyperthyroidism and ophthalmopathy. RNA transcripts yielded amplified TCR beta CDR3 regions. TCR CDR3 regions were first amplified by RT-PCR with HTBI primers. TCRdb reanalysed the multiplex PCR reads using MiXCR and keeps one entry per CDR3 protein. The sample consists of fewer than 600,000 distinct CDR3 sequences, about an eighth of them appearing once. The source material was blood. The receptors stem from a woman between 18 and 29 years old with Graves' hyperthyroidism.

This clonotype was found many times. The chain employs TRBV6-2 or TRBV6-3 and TRBJ2-1; 11 bases are shared with TRBD2. The germline V gene encodes CDR1 MNHEY and CDR2 SVGEGT. V lost 0 bases to trimming and J lost 0 bases; unmatched junction nucleotides: 13. This CDR3 is 21 amino acids long. The CDR3 protein is CASSYSPKLAGVPSSYNEQFF. CDR3 sequence (DNA): TGTGCCAGCAGTTACTCGCCGAAACTAGCGGGAGTCCCTAGCTCCTACAATGAGCAGTTCTTC.

This clonotype was picked up a small number of times. A single base separates this from a much larger clone, so it may be a read error. V gene TRBV12-3 or TRBV12-4 combines with J gene TRBJ2-1; the D gene is possibly TRBD2 (6 bases). CDR3 size: 11 residues. Between the trimmed V and J ends, which lost 4 bases and 11 bases, there was a span of 9 bases. As DNA, the CDR3 is TGTGCCAGCAGTTCGGCGGGGAAGCAGTTCTTC. Translating it yields CASSSAGKQFF.

Only a few counts were recorded for this clonotype. J is TRBJ1-4 and V is TRBV4-2; D is unclear. With 4 bases removed from V and 4 bases from J, the gap between germline ends came to 16 bases. CDR3 length equals 16 residues. Per the germline V gene, CDR1 is LGHNA and CDR2 is YNFKEQ. The CDR3 reads CASSPVGGILNEKLFF. CDR3 DNA: TGTGCCAGCAGCCCCGTCGGAGGGATACTTAATGAAAAACTGTTTTTT.

This clonotype was detected many times. The chain couples TRBV11-2 to TRBJ2-5; a possible D gene is TRBD1 (6 bases). Trimming took off 3 bases at V and 1 base at J, with 12 bases between the two ends. CDR1 is SGHAT and CDR2 is FQNNGV in the germline V gene. The CDR3 runs 15 residues. CDR3 loop: CASSFGQNFQETQYF. The CDR3 bases are TGTGCCAGCAGCTTCGGACAGAACTTCCAAGAGACCCAGTACTTC.

This chain uses TRBV14 with TRBJ2-7; 7 positions match TRBD2. J lost 2 bases, V lost 4 bases, and 8 bases had no gene match. The CDR3 length is 15 residues. Germline CDR1 SGHDN, CDR2 FVKESK. The CDR3 nucleotides are TGTGCCAGCAGCCCTCGCGGGGGAGGGGCCTACGAGCAGTACGTC. Translation gives CASSPRGGGAYEQYV.

At least ten counts were recorded for this clonotype. CDR3 in amino acids: CASSLGQGPNSGNTIYF. CDR3 nucleotides: TGTGCCAGCAGCTTAGGTCAGGGTCCGAACTCTGGAAACACCATATATTTT. The rearrangement links TRBV11-2 to TRBJ1-3; D perhaps matches TRBD1 (5 bases). Trimming removed 1 base from V and 0 bases from J, with 13 bases in between. The CDR3 has 17 residues. CDR1 and CDR2 (germline): SGHAT, FQNNGV.

The table lists this clonotype with many counts. The rearrangement uses TRBV12-3 or TRBV12-4 and TRBJ2-6; no clear D gene. This CDR3 region has 15 residues. Trimming stripped 3 bases from V and 2 bases from J, with 8 bases between. CDR3 in amino acids: CASSFGFAGANVLTF. The DNA of the CDR3 is TGTGCCAGCAGTTTTGGATTTGCTGGGGCCAACGTCCTGACTTTC.

Comment on this clonotype: Since a much larger clone is just one base distant, this may be a read error. The chain's CDR3 is CASSQAQETQYF. CDR3 nucleotides: TGTGCCAGCAGCCAAGCGCAAGAGACCCAGTACTTC. The J gene is TRBJ2-5, the V gene TRBV14; no firm D call. The CDR3 is made up of 12 amino acids. The germline gives CDR1 SGHDN, CDR2 FVKESK. V was clipped by 1 base and J by 2 bases, with 2 bases between them.

A word on this clonotype: This may come from a read error, since a much larger clone is one base off. This chain connects TRBV6-1 to TRBJ1-3, with TRBD1 identical over 8 bases. Germline V gene lookup returns CDR1 MNHNS and CDR2 SASEGT. The CDR3 has 14 residues. For the CDR3, the DNA is TGTCCCAGCAGTGAAGGGCAGGGGGCATACACCATATATTTT. Its translation: CPSSEGQGAYTIYF.

This clonotype was seen many times. V gene TRBV28 combines with J gene TRBJ1-2; the match to TRBD1 covers 10 bases. Germline loops: CDR1 MDHEN, CDR2 SYDVKM. J lost 7 bases, V lost 5 bases, and 7 bases had no gene match. The CDR3 loop spans 14 amino acids. CDR3: CASSTKTGGFGYTF. CDR3 DNA: TGTGCCAGCAGTACAAAGACAGGGGGCTTTGGCTACACCTTC.

This clonotype came up many times. The chain joins TRBV11-3 to TRBJ1-2; no clear D. V lost 4 bases and J lost 6, with 15 bases in between. The CDR3 extends over 14 amino acids. Germline CDR1 and CDR2: SGHNT and YENEEA. CDR3 sequence (DNA): TGTGCCAGCAGCTCACCCCCAGAAAACAATGGCTACACCTTC. This translates into CASSSPPENNGYTF.

Regarding this clonotype: Its ends do not fully match the called genes, so a read error is possible. The rearrangement joins TRBV7-3 to TRBJ2-7, with a tentative D call TRBD2 (6 bases). The CDR3 has 14 amino acids. Germline V gives CDR1 SGHTA, CDR2 FQGTGA. The CDR3 loop is CVSSFDKGGHEQYF. CDR3 in DNA: TGTGTCAGCAGCTTCGACAAGGGAGGACACGAGCAGTACTTC.

This clonotype turned up a few times. The rearrangement uses TRBV15 and TRBJ2-7; D remains ambiguous. V dropped 3 bases and J dropped 6 bases, with 18 bases sitting between them. This CDR3 contains 15 residues. CDR1 and CDR2 (germline): LNHNV, YYDKDF (reference sequence). The CDR3 nucleotides are TGTGCCACCAGCAGGGGCCGGGCCCTAAATGGCGAGCAGTACGTC. It codes for CATSRGRALNGEQYV.

The chain employs TRBV4-2 and TRBJ2-1, with 9 nucleotides matching TRBD2. The CDR3 loop spans 17 amino acids. With 2 bases clipped from V and 8 bases from J, the junction kept 13 bases outside the gene matches. CDR1 and CDR2 (germline): LGHNA, YNFKEQ. CDR3 region: CASSQTQRSGRRDEQFF. CDR3 sequence (DNA): TGTGCCAGCAGCCAAACCCAACGAAGCGGGAGGCGCGATGAGCAGTTCTTC.

This clonotype has at least ten counts. The chain couples TRBV20-1 to TRBJ1-2; possible D gene TRBD1, 5 bases. V lost 6 bases to trimming and J lost 3 bases, with 8 bases between them. Germline V lookup: CDR1 DFQATT, CDR2 SNEGSKA (reference sequence). The CDR3 extends over 11 amino acids. The DNA for the CDR3 is TGCAGTGCCCAGACAGACTATGGCTACACCTTC. It yields the protein CSAQTDYGYTF.

As concerns this clonotype: A read error may explain this, as a much larger clone is one base away. The chain is built from TRBV2 and TRBJ1-1; the D gene is possibly TRBD1 (6 bases). V dropped 9 bases and J dropped 1 base, with 18 bases sitting between them. This CDR3 contains 15 residues. Germline loops: CDR1 SNHLY, CDR2 FYNNEI. The CDR3 here is CARRHMGGRNTEAFF. In DNA form, the CDR3 reads TGTGCCAGGAGGCACATGGGGGGCAGGAACACTGAAGCTTTCTTT. Together with reference TRBV2 and TRBJ1-1, the CDR3 gives the full variable domain: EPEVTQTPSHQVTQMGQEVILRCVPISNHLYFYWYRQILGQKVEFLVSFYNNEISEKSEIFDDQFSVERPDGSNFTLKIRSTKLEDSAMYFCARRHMGGRNTEAFFGQGTRLTVV.

CDR3 region: CASSPIGTGEQFF. The CDR3, as DNA: TGTGCCAGCAGCCCCATTGGGACAGGGGAGCAGTTCTTC. The V gene is TRBV11-2, the J gene TRBJ2-1; 9 positions match TRBD1. In germline, CDR1 is SGHAT, CDR2 FQNNGV. The V gene end was trimmed by 5 bases and the J gene end by 10 bases; junction bases not matched to a gene: 6. This CDR3 comprises 13 residues.

The chain joins TRBV3-1 to TRBJ1-1, with D uncertain. V shed 1 base and J shed 1 base, with 10 bases lying between them. This CDR3 comprises 15 residues. The V gene's germline CDR1 is LGHDT and CDR2 YNNKEL (reference sequence). The CDR3 sequence: CASSQGAGANTEAFF. CDR3 coding DNA: TGTGCCAGCAGCCAAGGGGCCGGAGCGAACACTGAAGCTTTCTTT.

The genes are TRBV10-3 and TRBJ2-6; D gene unclear. V dropped 0 bases and J dropped 2 bases, with 8 bases sitting between them. The V gene's germline CDR1 is ENHRY and CDR2 SYGVKD. The CDR3 runs 16 residues. CDR3 residues: CAISESWGTGANVLTF. The CDR3, as DNA: TGTGCCATCAGTGAGTCTTGGGGTACTGGGGCCAACGTCCTGACTTTC.

This clonotype was seen a few times. This chain uses TRBV11-3 with TRBJ2-1, with 11 bases identical to TRBD2. The CDR3 spans 16 residues. CDR1 is SGHNT and CDR2 is YENEEA in the germline V gene. Germline trimming cut 1 base from V and 3 bases from J; bases unmatched to any gene: 2. CDR3 amino acids: CASSLALAGDYNEQFF. CDR3 bases: TGTGCCAGCAGCTTAGCACTAGCGGGAGACTACAATGAGCAGTTCTTC. Full variable domain (remainder filled in from reference TRBV11-3 and TRBJ2-1): EAGVVQSPRYKIIEKKQPVAFWCNPISGHNTLYWYLQNLGQGPELLIRYENEEAVDDSQLPKDRFSAERLKGVDSTLKIQPAELGDSAVYLCASSLALAGDYNEQFFGPGTRLTVL.

This clonotype was observed at least ten times. CDR3: CASSQDDGYGYTF. The CDR3 DNA reads TGTGCCAGCAGCCAAGATGACGGATATGGCTACACCTTC. V and J are TRBV14 and TRBJ1-2; D unclear. From germline, CDR1 is SGHDN and CDR2 FVKESK. The CDR3 is made up of 13 amino acids. Deletions cut 0 bases from V and 5 bases from J, with 7 bases between. The variable domain in full, with the rest retrieved from reference TRBV14 and TRBJ1-2, is EAGVTQFPSHSVIEKGQTVTLRCDPISGHDNLYWYRRVMGKEIKFLLHFVKESKQDESGMPNNRFLAERTGGTYSTLKVQPAELEDSGVYFCASSQDDGYGYTFGSGTRLTVV.

This clonotype was detected ten times or more. The rearrangement uses TRBV9 and TRBJ2-3; TRBD2 might be the D (5 bases). The V gene's germline CDR1 is SGDLS and CDR2 YYNGEE. This CDR3 spans 15 amino acids. Deletions cut 3 bases from V and 5 bases from J, with 16 bases between. The CDR3 DNA reads as TGTGCCAGCAGCGCAACGACGGGGTCTCGAGATACGCAGTATTTT. Translated: CASSATTGSRDTQYF.

This clonotype was picked up many times. The J gene is TRBJ2-1, the V gene TRBV5-1; TRBD2 matches 9 bases. Germline values: CDR1 SGHRS, CDR2 YFSETQ. CDR3 length equals 17 residues. V lost 4 bases to trimming and J lost 3 bases; unmatched junction nucleotides: 11. CDR3 sequence (DNA): TGCGCCAGCAGCCCCCCCGTTTCTAGCGGGGTCTACAATGAGCAGTTCTTC. Protein: CASSPPVSSGVYNEQFF.

The table lists this clonotype with many counts. This sequence may be a read error, since a much larger clone differs from it by one base. This sequence joins TRBV2 and TRBJ1-2; 10 nucleotides align to TRBD1. Per the germline V gene, CDR1 is SNHLY and CDR2 is FYNNEI. The CDR3 is 15 residues long. CDR3 protein: CAGSGDRGANYGYTF. In nucleotides, the CDR3 is TGTGCCGGCAGTGGGGACAGGGGCGCTAACTATGGCTACACCTTC.

The V gene is TRBV20-1, the J gene TRBJ2-7; D possibly corresponds to TRBD2 (5 bases). V lost 0 bases and J 3 bases, leaving 15 bases between the germline ends. The CDR3 consists of 15 residues. Germline-derived CDR1 and CDR2 are DFQATT and SNEGSKA (reference sequence). This CDR3 reads CSARDLADPLYEQYF. The CDR3 nucleotides read TGCAGTGCTAGAGATCTAGCAGACCCACTCTACGAGCAGTACTTC.

This clonotype appeared many times. The rearrangement links TRBV24-1 to TRBJ2-1, with TRBD2 matching 10 bases. The trim removed 6 bases at V and 7 bases at J, leaving 8 bases unmatched. This CDR3 contains 15 residues. The V gene's germline CDR1 is KGHDR and CDR2 SFDVKD. CDR3 bases: TGTGCCACCAGTACAAGACTAGCGGGCGCGAATGAGCAGTTCTTC. This codes for CATSTRLAGANEQFF.

This clonotype was seen ten or more times. This rearrangement joins TRBV12-3 or TRBV12-4 to TRBJ2-2; 9 bases agree with TRBD1. This CDR3 is 15 amino acids long. V trimming: 5 bases; J trimming: 4 bases; junction bases outside the gene matches: 5. The DNA for the CDR3 is TGTGCCAGCAGTCCGGGACAGGGATTCACCGGGGAGCTGTTTTTT. This translates into CASSPGQGFTGELFF.

In this sample, this clonotype turned up a few times. V is TRBV4-1 and J is TRBJ1-2; TRBD1 matches 10 bases. Germline V gene data show CDR1 as MGHRA and CDR2 as YSYEKL. V gave up 4 bases and J gave up 8 bases; unmatched junction bases: 10. The CDR3 runs to 15 residues. This chain's CDR3 is CASSRPGTGVGGYTF. The CDR3 nucleotides are TGCGCCAGCAGCCGCCCCGGGACAGGGGTAGGAGGCTACACCTTC.

This clonotype was seen at least ten times. The chain recombines TRBV20-1 with TRBJ2-1, with TRBD2 matching over 10 bases. Per the germline V gene, CDR1 is DFQATT and CDR2 is SNEGSKA (reference sequence). The CDR3 is made up of 19 amino acids. With V trimmed by 5 bases and J by 9 bases, 25 bases remained unmatched. The CDR3 loop reads CSADNGLDPLAGSVGEQFF. In DNA, the CDR3 is TGCAGTGCTGATAACGGACTAGATCCACTAGCGGGATCCGTGGGTGAGCAGTTCTTC.

A word on this clonotype: An end of the junction differs from the germline gene, which may be a read error. The V gene is TRBV7-9, the J gene TRBJ1-3; 7 bases line up with TRBD1. This CDR3 spans 15 amino acids. Germline lookup yields CDR1 SEHNR and CDR2 FQNEAQ (reference sequence). As DNA, the CDR3 is TGTGCCAGCAGCTTAGAAGGGGGCTCTGGAAACGCCATATATTTT. As protein: CASSLEGGSGNAIYF.